The source of this T cell receptor (beta chain) is a study of post-analysis software for immune sequencing data. Study-wide points: Among five TRBV segments more frequent in patients than controls were TRBV5-6, TRBV5-1 and TRBV20-1.

As regards this clonotype: No antigen is known for it.

Presence of unique molecular identifiers characterized the TCR beta cDNA libraries. TCRdb independently ran MiXCR on the PCR reads; one entry per CDR3 protein. The sample lists about 760,000 distinct CDR3 sequences, 30% occurring once. In germline, CDR1 is SGHTA, CDR2 FQGNSA. J was trimmed by 3 bases and V by 1 base; bases with no gene match: 3. The CDR3 length is 15 residues. Input material: blood. V usage is TRBV7-2 and J usage is TRBJ2-1; the match to TRBD1 covers 7 bases. The TCR comes from a girl aged 10-17 years with multiple sclerosis. In DNA form, the CDR3 reads TGTGCCAGCAGCTTAGAGCCAGGGGGCTACAATGAGCAGTTCTTC. Protein sequence: CASSLEPGGYNEQFF.